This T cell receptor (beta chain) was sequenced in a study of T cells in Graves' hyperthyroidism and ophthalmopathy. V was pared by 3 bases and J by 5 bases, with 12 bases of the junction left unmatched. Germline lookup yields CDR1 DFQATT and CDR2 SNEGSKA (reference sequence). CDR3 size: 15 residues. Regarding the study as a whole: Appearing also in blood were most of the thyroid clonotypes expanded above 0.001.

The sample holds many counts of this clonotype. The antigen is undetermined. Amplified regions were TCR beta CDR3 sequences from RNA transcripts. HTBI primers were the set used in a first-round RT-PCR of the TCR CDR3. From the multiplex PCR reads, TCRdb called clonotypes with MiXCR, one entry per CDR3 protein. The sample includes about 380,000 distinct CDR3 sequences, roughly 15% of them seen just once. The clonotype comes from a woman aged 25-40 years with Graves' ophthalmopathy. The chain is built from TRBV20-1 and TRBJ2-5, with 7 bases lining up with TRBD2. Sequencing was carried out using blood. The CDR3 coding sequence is TGCAGTGCTAGTGGGGGGGTTTTTGGAGGGGAGACCCAGTACTTC. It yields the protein CSASGGVFGGETQYF.